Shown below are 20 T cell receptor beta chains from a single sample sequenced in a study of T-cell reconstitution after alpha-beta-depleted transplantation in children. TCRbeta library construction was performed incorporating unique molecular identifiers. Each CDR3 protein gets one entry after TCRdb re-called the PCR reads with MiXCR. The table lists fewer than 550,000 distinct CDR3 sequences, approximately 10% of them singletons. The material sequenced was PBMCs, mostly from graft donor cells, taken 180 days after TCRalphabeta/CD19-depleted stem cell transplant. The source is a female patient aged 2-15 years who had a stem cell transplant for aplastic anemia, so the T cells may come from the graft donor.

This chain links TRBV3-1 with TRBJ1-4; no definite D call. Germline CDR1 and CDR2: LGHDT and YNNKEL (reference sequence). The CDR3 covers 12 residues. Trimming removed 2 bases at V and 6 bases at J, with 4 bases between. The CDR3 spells CASSQWDEKLFF. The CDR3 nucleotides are TGTGCCAGCAGCCAATGGGATGAAAAACTGTTTTTT.

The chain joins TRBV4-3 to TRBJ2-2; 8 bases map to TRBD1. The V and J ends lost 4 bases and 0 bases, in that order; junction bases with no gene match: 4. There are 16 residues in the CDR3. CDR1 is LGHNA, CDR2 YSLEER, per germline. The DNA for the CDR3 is TGCGCCAGCAGCCCCAGGGACAGGCCGAACACCGGGGAGCTGTTTTTT. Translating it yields CASSPRDRPNTGELFF.

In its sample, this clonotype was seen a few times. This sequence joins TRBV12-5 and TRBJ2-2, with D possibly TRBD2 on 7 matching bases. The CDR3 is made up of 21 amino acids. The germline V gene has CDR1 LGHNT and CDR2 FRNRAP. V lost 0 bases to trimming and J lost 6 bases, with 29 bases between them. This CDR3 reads CASGLVLAYEGTPTTAGELFF. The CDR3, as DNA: TGTGCTAGTGGTTTGGTACTAGCGTACGAGGGGACACCGACTACGGCCGGGGAGCTGTTTTTT. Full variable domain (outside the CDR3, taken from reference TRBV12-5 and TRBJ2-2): DARVTQTPRHKVTEMGQEVTMRCQPILGHNTVFWYRQTMMQGLELLAYFRNRAPLDDSGMPKDRFSAEMPDATLATLKIQPSEPRDSAVYFCASGLVLAYEGTPTTAGELFFGEGSRLTVL.

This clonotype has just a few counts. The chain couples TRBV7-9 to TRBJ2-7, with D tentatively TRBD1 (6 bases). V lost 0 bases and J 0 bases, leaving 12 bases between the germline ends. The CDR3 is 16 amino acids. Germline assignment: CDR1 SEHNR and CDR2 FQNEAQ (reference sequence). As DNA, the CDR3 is TGTGCCAGCAGCTTAGCGGGCAGACAGGCCTCCTACGAGCAGTACTTC. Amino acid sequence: CASSLAGRQASYEQYF.

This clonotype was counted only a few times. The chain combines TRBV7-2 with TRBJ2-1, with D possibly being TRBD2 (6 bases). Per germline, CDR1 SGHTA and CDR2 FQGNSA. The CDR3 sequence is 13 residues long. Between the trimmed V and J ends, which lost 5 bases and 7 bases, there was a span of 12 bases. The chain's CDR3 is CASSPRTINEQFF. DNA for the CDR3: TGTGCCAGCAGCCCGAGGACTATAAATGAGCAGTTCTTC.

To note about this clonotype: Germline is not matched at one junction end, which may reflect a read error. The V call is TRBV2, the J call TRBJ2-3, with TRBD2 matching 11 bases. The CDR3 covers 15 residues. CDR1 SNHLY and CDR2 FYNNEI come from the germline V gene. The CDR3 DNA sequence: TGTGCCAGCAGGCTCACTAGCGGGAGCATAGATACGCAGTATTTT. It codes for CASRLTSGSIDTQYF.

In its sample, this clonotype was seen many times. This CDR3 reads CAISGGSPGEQYF. The CDR3, as DNA: TGTGCCATCAGTGGAGGCTCCCCGGGGGAGCAGTACTTC. This chain joins TRBV10-3 and TRBJ2-7, with a tentative D call TRBD2 (5 bases). Germline V gene data show CDR1 as ENHRY and CDR2 as SYGVKD. The CDR3 is made up of 13 amino acids. Trimming shortened V by 4 bases and J by 7 bases, and 14 bases separated the two germline ends.

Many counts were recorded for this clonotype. CDR3 sequence (DNA): TGCGCCAGCAGCTTACTGGAGAACACCGGGGAGCTGTTTTTT. Translated, it gives CASSLLENTGELFF. The chain recombines TRBV5-1 with TRBJ2-2; D gene unclear. CDR3 size: 14 residues. Trimming shortened V by 2 bases and J by 1 base, and 6 bases separated the two germline ends. Germline lookup yields CDR1 SGHRS and CDR2 YFSETQ.

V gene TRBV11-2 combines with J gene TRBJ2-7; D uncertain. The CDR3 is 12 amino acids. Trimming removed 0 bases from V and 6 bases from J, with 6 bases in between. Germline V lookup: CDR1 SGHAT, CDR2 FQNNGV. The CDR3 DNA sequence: TGTGCCAGCAGCTTAGATGCCCGCGAGCAGTACGTC. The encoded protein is CASSLDAREQYV.

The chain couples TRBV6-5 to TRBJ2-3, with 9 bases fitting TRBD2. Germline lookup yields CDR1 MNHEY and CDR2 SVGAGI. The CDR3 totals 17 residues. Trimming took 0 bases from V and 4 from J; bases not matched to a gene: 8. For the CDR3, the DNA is TGTGCCAGCAGTTACTCGAGGACTAGCGCCTTGGCAGATACGCAGTATTTT. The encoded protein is CASSYSRTSALADTQYF.

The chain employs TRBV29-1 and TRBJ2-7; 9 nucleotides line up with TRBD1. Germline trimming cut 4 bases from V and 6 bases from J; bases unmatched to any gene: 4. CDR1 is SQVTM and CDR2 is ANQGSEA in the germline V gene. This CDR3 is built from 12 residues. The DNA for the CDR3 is TGCAGCGTTGTCGGGACAGGGAGCGAGCAGTACTTC. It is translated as CSVVGTGSEQYF.

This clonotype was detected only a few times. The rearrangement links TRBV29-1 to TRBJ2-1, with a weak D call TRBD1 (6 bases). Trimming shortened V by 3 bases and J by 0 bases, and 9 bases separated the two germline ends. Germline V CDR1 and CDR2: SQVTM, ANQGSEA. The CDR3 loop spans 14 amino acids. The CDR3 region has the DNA TGCAGCGTTGATCAGGGGAGCTCCTACAATGAGCAGTTCTTC. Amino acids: CSVDQGSSYNEQFF.

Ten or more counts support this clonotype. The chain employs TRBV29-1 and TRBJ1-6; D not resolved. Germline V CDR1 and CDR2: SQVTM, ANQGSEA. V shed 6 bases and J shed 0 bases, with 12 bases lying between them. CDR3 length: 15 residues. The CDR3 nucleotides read TGCAGCGTAGCCATGGATAGCTCCTATAATTCACCCCTCCACTTT. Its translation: CSVAMDSSYNSPLHF.

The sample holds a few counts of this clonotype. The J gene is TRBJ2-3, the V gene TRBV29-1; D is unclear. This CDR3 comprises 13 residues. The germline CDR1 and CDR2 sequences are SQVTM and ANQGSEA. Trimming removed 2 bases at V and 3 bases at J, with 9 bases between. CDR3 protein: CSVEQRVTDTQYF. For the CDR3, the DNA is TGCAGCGTTGAACAACGCGTGACAGATACGCAGTATTTT.

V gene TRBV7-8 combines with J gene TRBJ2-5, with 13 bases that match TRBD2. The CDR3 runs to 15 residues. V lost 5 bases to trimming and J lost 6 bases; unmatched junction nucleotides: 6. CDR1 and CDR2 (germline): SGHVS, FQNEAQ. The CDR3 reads CASSRGLAGVKTQYF. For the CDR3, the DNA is TGTGCCAGCAGCAGAGGACTAGCGGGAGTAAAGACCCAGTACTTC.

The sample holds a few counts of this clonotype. CDR3 nucleotides: TGTGCCAGCAGCGCCTGGGCCGGGACTGACTATGGCTACACCTTC. This translates into CASSAWAGTDYGYTF. The V gene is TRBV27, the J gene TRBJ1-2, with D tentatively TRBD1 (5 bases). Trimming took off 6 bases at V and 3 bases at J, with 17 bases between the two ends. CDR1 MNHEY and CDR2 SMNVEV come from the germline V gene (reference sequence). The CDR3 is 15 amino acids.

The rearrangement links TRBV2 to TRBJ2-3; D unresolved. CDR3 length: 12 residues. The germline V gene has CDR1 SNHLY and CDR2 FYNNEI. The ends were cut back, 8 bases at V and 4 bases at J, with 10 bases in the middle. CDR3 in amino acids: CASSWSADTQYF. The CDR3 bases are TGTGCCAGCTCGTGGAGCGCAGATACGCAGTATTTT.

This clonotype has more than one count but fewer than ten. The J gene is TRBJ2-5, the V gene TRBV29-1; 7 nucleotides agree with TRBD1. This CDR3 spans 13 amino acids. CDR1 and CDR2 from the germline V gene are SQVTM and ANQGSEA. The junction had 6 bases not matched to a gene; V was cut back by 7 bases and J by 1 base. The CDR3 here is CSEATGSQETQYF. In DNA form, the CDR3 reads TGCAGCGAGGCGACAGGGTCCCAAGAGACCCAGTACTTC.

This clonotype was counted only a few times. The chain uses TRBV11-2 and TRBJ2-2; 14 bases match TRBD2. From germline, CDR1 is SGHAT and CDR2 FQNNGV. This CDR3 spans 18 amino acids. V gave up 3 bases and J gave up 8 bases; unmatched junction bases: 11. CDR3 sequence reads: CASSFLWGLAGEPGELFF. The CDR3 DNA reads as TGTGCCAGCAGCTTCCTTTGGGGACTAGCGGGAGAGCCAGGGGAGCTGTTTTTT.

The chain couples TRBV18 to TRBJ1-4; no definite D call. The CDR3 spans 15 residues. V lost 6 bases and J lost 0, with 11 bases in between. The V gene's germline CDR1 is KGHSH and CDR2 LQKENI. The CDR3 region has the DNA TGTGCCAGCTCGCCTATCGATGCAACTAATGAAAAACTGTTTTTT. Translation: CASSPIDATNEKLFF.